The 19 T cell receptor beta chains below were found in one sample sequenced in a study of response to subunit inactivated influenza vaccine. A single record per CDR3 protein comes from TCRdb applying MiXCR to the RT-PCR reads. The repertoire holds hundreds of thousands of distinct CDR3 sequences, with 6.5% to 8% as singletons. Source: PBMCs from blood, taken roughly 24 months after vaccination. The receptor set was obtained from a man aged 50-75 years who received an inactivated influenza vaccine.

Details on this clonotype: A much larger clone lies one base from this, so it may be a read error. The chain employs TRBV11-2 and TRBJ2-1; 9 bases agree with TRBD2. The V and J ends lost 6 bases and 8 bases, in that order; junction bases with no gene match: 11. Germline CDR1 reads SGHAT; CDR2 reads FQNNGV. The CDR3 runs 15 residues. CDR3 nucleotide sequence: TGTGCCAGCAGAAATAGCGGGGGAGGATACTATGAGCAGTTCTTC. It is translated as CASRNSGGGYYEQFF.

This clonotype was counted at least ten times. This chain links TRBV12-3 or TRBV12-4 with TRBJ2-2; no reliable D call. This CDR3 contains 14 residues. V lost 5 bases and J 3 bases, leaving 10 bases between the germline ends. The chain's CDR3 is CASSDRAYTGELFF. The CDR3 DNA follows: TGTGCCAGCAGTGACCGGGCCTACACCGGGGAGCTGTTTTTT.

The chain combines TRBV9 with TRBJ1-6; D uncertain. Trimming stripped 0 bases from V and 15 bases from J, with 13 bases between. This CDR3 comprises 13 residues. The germline V gene encodes CDR1 SGDLS and CDR2 YYNGEE. The CDR3 spells CASSVDSDNLLHF. As DNA, the CDR3 is TGTGCCAGCAGCGTAGATTCGGATAATCTCCTCCACTTT.

This clonotype was recorded at least ten times. The V call is TRBV4-2, the J call TRBJ1-2; 10 nucleotides line up with TRBD1. This CDR3 has 16 amino acids. Germline lookup yields CDR1 LGHNA and CDR2 YNFKEQ. V dropped 1 base and J dropped 5; count of bases not matched to a gene: 7. The CDR3, as DNA: TGTGCCAGCAGCCAAGGGGCTAGGGACAGGGGTTATGGCTACACCTTC. Its protein product is CASSQGARDRGYGYTF.

J is TRBJ2-6 and V is TRBV20-1; no firm D call. Germline-derived CDR1 and CDR2 are DFQATT and SNEGSKA (reference sequence). This CDR3 comprises 17 residues. V was trimmed by 6 bases and J by 0 bases, leaving 18 bases between them. The chain's CDR3 is CSASSGPPASGANVLTF. In DNA, the CDR3 is TGCAGTGCCTCTTCGGGCCCCCCTGCCTCTGGGGCCAACGTCCTGACTTTC.

The chain uses TRBV11-2 and TRBJ2-1; 11 bases align to TRBD2. Germline V gene sequence: CDR1 SGHAT, CDR2 FQNNGV. The V segment lost 5 bases and the J segment 6 bases; nucleotides outside the gene matches: 15. This CDR3 is 18 amino acids long. Written as DNA, the CDR3 is TGTGCCAGCAGCCCGCCGTCTAGCGGGAGGAAGCCCCCCAATGAGCAGTTCTTC. Its protein product is CASSPPSSGRKPPNEQFF.

The chain links TRBV20-1 to TRBJ2-3; 8 bases agree with TRBD2. V dropped 3 bases and J dropped 4; count of bases not matched to a gene: 9. The CDR3 is 15 residues long. CDR1 DFQATT and CDR2 SNEGSKA come from the germline V gene (reference sequence). The CDR3 reads CSASGRASLSDTQYF. In DNA, the CDR3 is TGCAGTGCTAGCGGGAGGGCCTCATTGTCAGATACGCAGTATTTT.

This clonotype appeared many times. The chain links TRBV20-1 to TRBJ2-1, with D uncertain. The CDR3 extends over 13 amino acids. Germline CDR1 and CDR2: DFQATT and SNEGSKA (reference sequence). V was clipped by 5 bases and J by 8 bases, with 16 bases between them. CDR3 nucleotides: TGCAGTGCTCGTAAATGGGGTGGAGATGAGCAGTTCTTC. This encodes CSARKWGGDEQFF.

J is TRBJ2-2 and V is TRBV18; 9 bases agree with TRBD1. V lost 6 bases, J lost 6 bases, and 5 bases stayed unmatched. The length of the CDR3 is 14 residues. Germline CDR1 is KGHSH and CDR2 is LQKENI. The CDR3 region is CASSRQGVSGELFF. In nucleotides, the CDR3 is TGTGCCAGCTCCCGACAGGGGGTGTCCGGGGAGCTGTTTTTT.

This clonotype was seen many times. The chain combines TRBV4-2 with TRBJ1-4; maybe TRBD1 (5 bases). CDR3 length: 14 amino acids. The V and J ends lost 0 bases and 6 bases respectively, with 8 bases between them. CDR1 is LGHNA and CDR2 is YNFKEQ in the germline V gene. CDR3 amino acids: CASSQDLGDEKLFF. The CDR3 DNA reads TGTGCCAGCAGCCAAGATTTAGGGGATGAAAAACTGTTTTTT.

This clonotype came up a few times. V is TRBV29-1 and J is TRBJ1-1; 11 bases map to TRBD1. The germline V gene encodes CDR1 SQVTM and CDR2 ANQGSEA. This CDR3 spans 13 amino acids. Trimming took 3 bases from V and 10 from J; bases not matched to a gene: 7. The CDR3 spells CSVDVPGQGGAFF. For the CDR3, the DNA is TGCAGCGTTGACGTCCCGGGACAGGGGGGAGCTTTCTTT. The full variable domain, in which reference TRBV29-1 and TRBJ1-1 provide the parts outside the CDR3, is SAVISQKPSRDICQRGTSLTIQCQVDSQVTMMFWYRQQPGQSLTLIATANQGSEATYESGFVIDKFPISRPNLTFSTLTVSNMSPEDSSIYLCSVDVPGQGGAFFGQGTRLTVV.

This clonotype was recorded at least ten times. This chain joins TRBV29-1 and TRBJ2-1, with 7 bases lining up with TRBD2. J lost 0 bases, V lost 7 bases, and 6 bases had no gene match. The germline V gene has CDR1 SQVTM and CDR2 ANQGSEA. The CDR3 consists of 14 residues. Here the CDR3 DNA reads TGCAGCGCCTTCAGCGGGATCTCCTACAATGAGCAGTTCTTC. This gives the protein CSAFSGISYNEQFF.

This clonotype has more than one count but fewer than ten. The J gene is TRBJ2-7, the V gene TRBV18; the D gene is possibly TRBD2 (5 bases). Trimming shortened V by 5 bases and J by 6 bases, and 14 bases separated the two germline ends. The CDR3 totals 13 residues. The germline V gene has CDR1 KGHSH and CDR2 LQKENI. CDR3 region: CASSSSGVREQYF. CDR3 bases: TGTGCCAGCTCATCGTCCGGGGTGCGCGAGCAGTACTTC.

This chain links TRBV6-5 with TRBJ2-7; 8 nucleotides match TRBD2. The CDR3 extends over 17 amino acids. J was trimmed by 4 bases and V by 0 bases; bases with no gene match: 11. Germline values: CDR1 MNHEY, CDR2 SVGAGI. This CDR3 reads CASSYSRGSGSGYEQYF. CDR3 nucleotide sequence: TGTGCCAGCAGTTACTCGAGGGGGAGCGGGAGTGGGTACGAGCAGTACTTC.

This rearrangement joins TRBV3-1 to TRBJ2-2; D gene uncertain. Germline lookup yields CDR1 LGHDT and CDR2 YNNKEL (reference sequence). V shed 1 base and J shed 5 bases, with 20 bases lying between them. The CDR3 sequence is 18 residues long. In DNA, the CDR3 is TGTGCCAGCAGCCAAGTTAGCTTAAGGGTCCTAGGGACCGGGGAGCTGTTTTTT. Translating gives CASSQVSLRVLGTGELFF. The full variable domain, in which reference TRBV3-1 and TRBJ2-2 provide the parts outside the CDR3, is DTAVSQTPKYLVTQMGNDKSIKCEQNLGHDTMYWYKQDSKKFLKIMFSYNNKELIINETVPNRFSPKSPDKAHLNLHINSLELGDSAVYFCASSQVSLRVLGTGELFFGEGSRLTVL.

The V and J genes are TRBV3-1 and TRBJ2-4; 12 nucleotides align to TRBD2. V was pared by 3 bases and J by 4 bases, with 4 bases of the junction left unmatched. CDR1 LGHDT and CDR2 YNNKEL come from the germline V gene (reference sequence). This CDR3 is 16 amino acids long. The CDR3 loop is CASSQRTSGVKNIQYF. In DNA, the CDR3 is TGTGCCAGCAGCCAGAGGACTAGCGGGGTAAAAAACATTCAGTACTTC. The entire variable domain, with the rest obtained from reference TRBV3-1 and TRBJ2-4, is as follows: DTAVSQTPKYLVTQMGNDKSIKCEQNLGHDTMYWYKQDSKKFLKIMFSYNNKELIINETVPNRFSPKSPDKAHLNLHINSLELGDSAVYFCASSQRTSGVKNIQYFGAGTRLSVL.

This clonotype has ten or more counts. The chain joins TRBV4-1 to TRBJ2-7; D perhaps matches TRBD1 (7 bases). The germline CDR1 and CDR2 sequences are MGHRA and YSYEKL. The CDR3 runs to 16 residues. V lost 3 bases to trimming and J lost 0 bases, with 15 bases between them. This chain's CDR3 is CASSQGQTRNSYEQYF. The CDR3 DNA follows: TGCGCCAGCAGCCAGGGACAGACTAGAAACTCCTACGAGCAGTACTTC.

This clonotype was observed many times. The chain links TRBV7-2 to TRBJ2-1; no clear D. CDR1 and CDR2 from the germline V gene are SGHTA and FQGNSA. The CDR3 runs to 14 residues. Trimming removed 6 bases from V and 0 bases from J, with 9 bases in between. CDR3 sequence (DNA): TGTGCCAGCAGTCCGCCCCACTCCTACAATGAGCAGTTCTTC. Translated, it gives CASSPPHSYNEQFF.

This clonotype was detected a few times. The chain employs TRBV27 and TRBJ2-2, with 8 positions matching TRBD1. CDR1 and CDR2 (germline): MNHEY, SMNVEV (reference sequence). V dropped 2 bases and J dropped 7; count of bases not matched to a gene: 9. This CDR3 region has 16 residues. The CDR3 spells CASSLGQGPLGGELFF. The CDR3 DNA is TGTGCCAGCAGTTTAGGACAGGGTCCCCTCGGCGGGGAGCTGTTTTTT.